These 25 T cell receptor beta chains came from one sample sequenced in a study of T cells expressing NK-cell markers. TCRdb re-called the 5' RACE reads, yielding one record per CDR3 amino acid sequence without DNA. The ten top clones account for 7.3%, within a sample of 400,000 to 500,000 distinct CDR3 sequences. The sample comprised blood T cells: a sorted CD56 or NKG2C T cell subset, CD4+ or CD8+ T cells, or bulk PBMC T cells (not recorded which). The source is a woman between 18 and 69 years old in good health.

The rearrangement links TRBV12-3 or TRBV12-4 to TRBJ1-5; TCRdb picks TRBD1, but there is no DNA to check that call. The CDR3 loop spans 13 amino acids. The CDR3 here is CASTVRGDQPQHF.

CDR3 residues: CASSLGQGRDTQYF. The chain employs TRBV5-1 and TRBJ2-3; as DNA is missing, the TRBD1 call by TCRdb cannot be tested. Germline V lookup: CDR1 SGHRS, CDR2 YFSETQ. This CDR3 has 14 amino acids. The full variable domain, with the rest looked up from reference TRBV5-1 and TRBJ2-3, is KAGVTQTPRYLIKTRGQQVTLSCSPISGHRSVSWYQQTPGQGLQFLFEYFSETQRNKGNFPGRFSGRQFSNSRSEMNVSTLELGDSALYLCASSLGQGRDTQYFGPGTRLTVL.

V usage is TRBV5-1 and J usage is TRBJ2-7. Germline assignment: CDR1 SGHRS and CDR2 YFSETQ. This CDR3 comprises 14 residues. Here the CDR3 reads CASSPALISYEQYF.

The rearrangement joins TRBV29-1 to TRBJ2-3; TCRdb's D gene call, TRBD1, goes unchecked for lack of DNA. The CDR3 spans 15 residues. CDR1 and CDR2 (germline): SQVTM, ANQGSEA. CDR3 protein: CSVTGTGKSTDTQYF.

This sequence joins TRBV7-3 and TRBJ2-2; TCRdb's assignment of TRBD2 cannot be checked, as there is no DNA. CDR3 length: 18 amino acids. In germline, CDR1 is SGHTA, CDR2 FQGTGA. CDR3 protein: CASSPFGLAGGRTGELFF. Drawing the rest from reference TRBV7-3 and TRBJ2-2, the complete variable domain is GAGVSQTPSNKVTEKGKYVELRCDPISGHTALYWYRQSLGQGPEFLIYFQGTGAADDSGLPNDRFFAVRPEGSVSTLKIQRTERGDSAVYLCASSPFGLAGGRTGELFFGEGSRLTVL.

The CDR3 sequence: CASSFVIYSYEQYF. V gene TRBV7-8 combines with J gene TRBJ2-7. Germline CDR1 and CDR2: SGHVS and FQNEAQ. The CDR3 runs 14 residues.

The chain joins TRBV21-1 to TRBJ1-5. TRBV21-1 is reported as a pseudogene. This CDR3 has 14 residues. The CDR3 reads CASSKERKNQPQHF.

The chain carries TRBV19 and TRBJ1-5; TCRdb calls TRBD1, which cannot be checked without DNA. The CDR3 consists of 12 residues. CDR1 LNHDA and CDR2 SQIVND come from the germline V gene (reference sequence). Here the CDR3 reads CASSGTNQPQHF.

V usage is TRBV9 and J usage is TRBJ2-2. The CDR3 is made up of 12 amino acids. The germline V gene encodes CDR1 SGDLS and CDR2 YYNGEE. The CDR3 protein is CASSVVHGELFF.

The chain is built from TRBV29-1 and TRBJ2-2; checking the TCRdb D call of TRBD1 is not possible without DNA. From germline, CDR1 is SQVTM and CDR2 ANQGSEA. The CDR3 contains 13 residues. CDR3: CSVDGPGSGELFF.

The chain uses TRBV18 and TRBJ2-1; TCRdb's D gene call, TRBD1, goes unchecked for lack of DNA. This CDR3 spans 15 amino acids. The V gene's germline CDR1 is KGHSH and CDR2 LQKENI. The CDR3 is CASSRGTLSYNEQFF.

V gene TRBV20-1 combines with J gene TRBJ2-7. From germline, CDR1 is DFQATT and CDR2 SNEGSKA (reference sequence). This CDR3 has 13 residues. Here the CDR3 reads CSASSSGLDEQYF.

This chain connects TRBV5-6 to TRBJ2-1. There are 14 residues in the CDR3. Germline lookup yields CDR1 SGHDT and CDR2 YYEEEE. The CDR3 is CASSLDFASNEQFF. Using reference TRBV5-6 and TRBJ2-1 for the parts outside the CDR3, the full variable domain is DAGVTQSPTHLIKTRGQQVTLRCSPKSGHDTVSWYQQALGQGPQFIFQYYEEEERQRGNFPDRFSGHQFPNYSSELNVNALLLGDSALYLCASSLDFASNEQFFGPGTRLTVL.

The chain links TRBV29-1 to TRBJ2-3; TCRdb selects TRBD2, and the lack of DNA leaves this call unchecked. Germline V gene lookup returns CDR1 SQVTM and CDR2 ANQGSEA. The CDR3 covers 13 residues. CDR3 amino acids: CSVSTRSTDTQYF.

The gene calls are TRBV11-2 and TRBJ2-3; the TCRdb D gene call, TRBD2, has no DNA to confirm it. This CDR3 spans 15 amino acids. Germline V lookup: CDR1 SGHAT, CDR2 FQNNGV. The CDR3 here is CASSGRDSEPDTQYF.

The chain has TRBV7-3 and TRBJ1-5; the TCRdb call, TRBD1, lacks DNA for checking. CDR3 size: 18 residues. Per germline, CDR1 SGHTA and CDR2 FQGTGA. Here the CDR3 reads CASSLNMGGLYSNQPQHF.

V gene TRBV14 combines with J gene TRBJ2-3; TCRdb indicates TRBD2, and absent DNA this call remains unverified. CDR1 and CDR2 from the germline V gene are SGHDN and FVKESK. CDR3 length: 19 amino acids. The CDR3 loop is CASSQRRLAGEYGADTQYF.

The CDR3 spells CSARDAGEGETQYF. The chain recombines TRBV20-1 with TRBJ2-5; checking the TCRdb D call of TRBD1 is not possible without DNA. The CDR3 totals 14 residues. Germline values: CDR1 DFQATT, CDR2 SNEGSKA (reference sequence).

This chain links TRBV18 with TRBJ1-5; TCRdb calls TRBD1, which cannot be checked without DNA. The CDR3 spans 20 residues. From germline, CDR1 is KGHSH and CDR2 LQKENI. The CDR3 sequence is CASSPYRLGRPPGSNQPQHF.

The gene calls are TRBV5-1 and TRBJ2-7. The CDR3 spans 13 residues. Germline V CDR1 and CDR2: SGHRS, YFSETQ. This CDR3 reads CASTLAGEYEQYF.

This chain joins TRBV7-3 and TRBJ2-7; TCRdb outputs TRBD2, but without DNA this stays unchecked. The CDR3 runs 15 residues. Germline values: CDR1 SGHTA, CDR2 FQGTGA. CDR3 protein: CASSLLGTSGYEQYF.

The chain employs TRBV12-3 or TRBV12-4 and TRBJ2-3; TCRdb indicates TRBD1, and absent DNA this call remains unverified. This CDR3 contains 16 residues. CDR3 sequence: CASSFSLPSSADTQYF.

The chain joins TRBV20-1 to TRBJ2-1; TCRdb calls TRBD2, which cannot be checked without DNA. The germline V gene has CDR1 DFQATT and CDR2 SNEGSKA (reference sequence). The CDR3 is 18 residues long. CDR3 residues: CSARDLIPSGSSYNEQFF.

V usage is TRBV5-5 and J usage is TRBJ1-2; the D call from TCRdb, TRBD1, cannot be confirmed without DNA. This CDR3 region has 16 residues. Germline values: CDR1 SGHKS, CDR2 YYEKEE (reference sequence). CDR3: CASSPGTGLLNYGYTF.

The rearrangement joins TRBV11-1 to TRBJ1-1; TCRdb proposes TRBD1, but this gene call is untestable without DNA. The CDR3 runs 15 residues. CDR1 and CDR2 from the germline V gene are SGHAT and FQDESV (reference sequence). This CDR3 reads CASSPGPDKNTEAFF. Drawing the rest from reference TRBV11-1 and TRBJ1-1, the complete variable domain is EAEVAQSPRYKITEKSQAVAFWCDPISGHATLYWYRQILGQGPELLVQFQDESVVDDSQLPKDRFSAERLKGVDSTLKIQPAELGDSAMYLCASSPGPDKNTEAFFGQGTRLTVV.